This TCR beta chain was identified during a study of cytomegalovirus exposure and HLA in healthy donors. Primers included in the PCR were 60 Vbeta and 13 Jbeta primers. Only in-frame clones appear in the TCRdb table, and some are missing; sequencing was by immunoSEQ multiplex PCR. The sample has 150,000 to 160,000 clones, roughly 84% seen once; the top ten hold roughly 2.3%. Study conclusions and caveats: The authors enumerated around 150 TCR beta chains as linked to cytomegalovirus. The availability of immune exposure information extended only to CMV serostatus. Some V segments, including TRBV6-2 and TRBV6-3, were excluded as indistinguishable.

With respect to this clone: Its antigen is unknown.

This CDR3 contains 16 residues. The germline CDR1 and CDR2 sequences are MNHEY and SMNVEV (reference sequence). The V end lost 6 bases, the J end lost 0 bases, and 18 bases lay between the germline ends. V gene TRBV27 combines with J gene TRBJ2-7; TRBD1 is a possible D gene (5 bases). The sequenced sample consisted of PBMCs. The receptor was derived from a woman under 30 in good health and CMV-seronegative. The CDR3 reads CASSPLYRISSYEQYF. Here the CDR3 DNA reads TGTGCCAGCAGCCCACTTTACAGGATCAGCTCCTACGAGCAGTACTTC.